This T cell receptor (beta chain) was recovered during a study of cytomegalovirus exposure and HLA in healthy donors. Whole-study results and caveats: Most CMV-associated TCR beta chains were later found to appear HLA-restricted.

PCR was performed using 60 Vbeta and 13 Jbeta primers. Here immunoSEQ multiplex PCR was the method, and the copy in TCRdb shows in-frame clones only, minus some. The sample yields approximately 210,000 clones, 79% seen once. Notes on this clone: Its antigen is unidentified.

Trimming pared 6 bases from V and 4 bases from J, leaving 12 bases between. The CDR3 covers 14 residues. Germline V CDR1 and CDR2: ENHRY, SYGVKD. Regarding donors, all were healthy bone marrow donors. V usage is TRBV10-3 and J usage is TRBJ1-4; D is possibly TRBD1 (5 bases). Sequencing input: PBMCs. This TCR was sampled from a male donor in good health and CMV-seropositive. The DNA for the CDR3 is TGTGCCATCAGAAATACAGGCGATAATGAAAAACTGTTTTTT. Translating it yields CAIRNTGDNEKLFF.